This T cell receptor (beta chain) was recovered during a study of OX40 agonist ivuxolimab in advanced cancers. Study-level information: Patients with hepatocellular carcinoma, melanoma, renal cell or head and neck cancer made up the dose-escalation patients.

The timepoints at which blood was sampled were baseline, cycle 4 day 1, and cycle 7 day 1. V was clipped by 4 bases and J by 0 bases; unmatched bases: 9. The germline gives CDR1 SGHNT, CDR2 YYREEE (reference sequence). This CDR3 is 17 amino acids long. The protocol was immunoSEQ multiplex PCR, while the TCRdb copy is restricted to in-frame clones and leaves out a portion. Of roughly 70,000 clones in the sample, about 90% were seen once. The input for sequencing was CD4+ or CD8+ T cells sorted from blood, taken in a trial of the OX40 agonist ivuxolimab. This sequence was found in an adult with an advanced solid tumor such as melanoma, head and neck, liver or kidney cancer. The gene calls are TRBV5-4 and TRBJ2-2; 7 bases map to TRBD1. The CDR3 DNA sequence: TGTGCCAGCAGCGCGGGCCTGCAGGGGGCGAACACCGGGGAGCTGTTTTTT. Translating it yields CASSAGLQGANTGELFF.